Following are 23 T cell receptor beta chains from one sample sequenced in a study of identical twins. TCRdb reprocessed the 5' RACE reads via MiXCR and lists one record per CDR3 protein. Of more than 600,000 distinct CDR3 sequences in the sample, over 15% are singletons; the top ten hold about an eighth. A further study also used this sample, focusing on T cells expressing NK-cell markers.

The specimen was PBMCs. The receptors were sampled from a woman between 18 and 30 years old in good health.

This clonotype came up a few times. The rearrangement uses TRBV6-4 and TRBJ2-1; TRBD2 agrees at 9 bases. The CDR3 is 13 amino acids. The germline V gene encodes CDR1 MRHNA and CDR2 SNTAGT. V lost 6 bases, J lost 16 bases, and 13 bases stayed unmatched. The CDR3 DNA is TGTGCCAGCAGCAAGCCACCGGGACTAGCTTCTTTCTTC. Translated: CASSKPPGLASFF.

This clonotype was counted between two and nine times. V usage is TRBV3-1 and J usage is TRBJ2-1; tentative D call: TRBD2 (5 bases). V lost 0 bases, J lost 1 base, and 10 bases lay in between. This CDR3 comprises 16 residues. The germline gives CDR1 LGHDT, CDR2 YNNKEL (reference sequence). In DNA, the CDR3 is TGTGCCAGCAGCCAAGATCTGCGGGTTTCCTACAATGAGCAGTTCTTC. Residues: CASSQDLRVSYNEQFF.

This clonotype showed up just a few times. The V call is TRBV20-1, the J call TRBJ2-3; D remains unclear. Germline CDR1 is DFQATT and CDR2 is SNEGSKA (reference sequence). Deletions cut 5 bases from V and 6 bases from J, with 12 bases between. The CDR3 is 12 amino acids. The CDR3 DNA follows: TGCAGTGCTCACCCCATTTCGGATACGCAGTATTTT. Its translation: CSAHPISDTQYF.

At least ten counts were recorded for this clonotype. The CDR3 sequence: CASSSGGPETQYF. CDR3 in DNA: TGCGCCAGCAGCAGTGGAGGGCCGGAGACCCAGTACTTC. This rearrangement joins TRBV5-1 to TRBJ2-5, with a weak D call TRBD2 (6 bases). CDR1 and CDR2 from the germline V gene are SGHRS and YFSETQ. This CDR3 has 13 amino acids. V was trimmed by 4 bases and J by 5 bases, leaving 12 bases between them.

This clonotype was observed a few times. V and J are TRBV20-1 and TRBJ2-1, with a possible D match to TRBD1 (6 bases). The CDR3 length is 13 residues. Germline V lookup: CDR1 DFQATT, CDR2 SNEGSKA (reference sequence). V was clipped by 7 bases and J by 6 bases, with 16 bases between them. This CDR3 is CSVASGTFNEQFF. CDR3 sequence (DNA): TGCAGTGTTGCTTCCGGGACATTCAATGAGCAGTTCTTC.

This clonotype has ten or more counts. This rearrangement joins TRBV5-6 to TRBJ2-2, with D possibly being TRBD2 (6 bases). CDR1 is SGHDT and CDR2 is YYEEEE in the germline V gene. CDR3 length: 15 residues. Trimming cost V 1 base and J 1 base, with 8 bases left between them. In DNA form, the CDR3 reads TGTGCCAGCAGCTTGCGGCGGGAGAACACCGGGGAGCTGTTTTTT. It codes for CASSLRRENTGELFF.

J is TRBJ2-7 and V is TRBV5-6, with D possibly TRBD2 on 6 matching bases. Germline values: CDR1 SGHDT, CDR2 YYEEEE. V was pared by 4 bases and J by 4 bases, with 12 bases between. CDR3 length: 13 amino acids. The CDR3 region is CASSQGLIYEQYF. Here the CDR3 DNA reads TGTGCCAGCAGCCAGGGACTGATATACGAGCAGTACTTC.

This clonotype has a handful of counts. CDR3 in amino acids: CASSYGTGGLNTEAFF. In nucleotides, the CDR3 is TGTGCCAGCAGCTACGGGACAGGGGGTTTGAACACTGAAGCTTTCTTT. V gene TRBV5-6 combines with J gene TRBJ1-1; 11 positions agree with TRBD1. Losses at the gene ends were 3 bases for V and 0 bases for J; bases not matched to a gene: 4. The CDR3 contains 16 residues. CDR1 is SGHDT, CDR2 YYEEEE, per germline. Using reference TRBV5-6 and TRBJ1-1 for the parts outside the CDR3, the full variable domain is DAGVTQSPTHLIKTRGQQVTLRCSPKSGHDTVSWYQQALGQGPQFIFQYYEEEERQRGNFPDRFSGHQFPNYSSELNVNALLLGDSALYLCASSYGTGGLNTEAFFGQGTRLTVV.

This clonotype was detected ten times or more. The CDR3 sequence is CASRQNLQGTGGANVLTF. The CDR3 DNA is TGCGCCAGCAGACAGAACCTACAGGGAACAGGAGGGGCCAACGTCCTGACTTTC. The J gene is TRBJ2-6, the V gene TRBV4-3, with D perhaps matching TRBD1 (6 bases). CDR1 LGHNA and CDR2 YSLEER come from the germline V gene. The V end was cut by 6 bases, the J end by 4 bases, with 22 bases between. This CDR3 spans 18 amino acids.

Only a few counts were recorded for this clonotype. The chain combines TRBV6-5 with TRBJ2-7; 7 nucleotides line up with TRBD1. The J segment lost 5 bases and the V segment lost 1 base, leaving 8 bases of the junction unmatched. Germline lookup yields CDR1 MNHEY and CDR2 SVGAGI. The CDR3 extends over 15 amino acids. DNA of the CDR3: TGTGCCAGCAGTTACTTTCCGGGACAGTACAACGAGCAGTACTTC. It codes for CASSYFPGQYNEQYF.

The DNA for the CDR3 is TGCGCCAGCAGCTTGATTAGGGGTCGGGATGAGCAGTTCTTC. Its translation: CASSLIRGRDEQFF. The chain recombines TRBV5-1 with TRBJ2-1, with D possibly TRBD1 on 5 matching bases. CDR3 length: 14 residues. V lost 1 base, J lost 8 bases, and 13 bases lay in between. The V gene's germline CDR1 is SGHRS and CDR2 YFSETQ.

This clonotype was found many times. The V call is TRBV12-3 or TRBV12-4, the J call TRBJ1-1; a possible D gene is TRBD1 (5 bases). This CDR3 contains 15 residues. Trimming cost V 2 bases and J 0 bases, with 10 bases left between them. The CDR3 nucleotides read TGTGCCAGCAGTTTACGCCGGGGGATGAACACTGAAGCTTTCTTT. Translated, it gives CASSLRRGMNTEAFF.

This clonotype was seen a few times. This may come from a read error, since a much larger clone is one base off. This sequence joins TRBV2 and TRBJ2-3; D perhaps matches TRBD1 (6 bases). The CDR3 sequence is 14 residues long. CDR1 and CDR2 (germline): SNHLY, FYNNEI. V lost 3 bases to trimming and J lost 2 bases, with 9 bases between them. In nucleotides, the CDR3 is TGTGCCAGCAGTGACAACAGGGACACAGATACGCAGTATTTT. It specifies CASSDNRDTDTQYF.

This clonotype showed up just a few times. One junction end disagrees with the germline gene, perhaps due to a read error. J is TRBJ2-5 and V is TRBV7-6; maybe TRBD2 (6 bases). This CDR3 is built from 15 residues. Germline-derived CDR1 and CDR2 are SGHVS and FNYEAQ. The CDR3, as DNA: TGTGCCAGCAGCCTAGCGATAGGGTTGGAGCAGACCCAGTACTTC. Amino acids: CASSLAIGLEQTQYF.

The chain combines TRBV6-5 with TRBJ2-4; D possibly uses TRBD1 or TRBD2 (5 bases each). Germline V gene lookup returns CDR1 MNHEY and CDR2 SVGAGI. There are 11 residues in the CDR3. V was shortened by 2 bases and J by 9 bases, with 5 bases between the two germline ends. The CDR3 DNA follows: TGTGCCAGCAGTTACGGGGGCATTCAGTACTTC. Translating it yields CASSYGGIQYF.

The chain couples TRBV5-1 to TRBJ2-5; TRBD2 aligns across 7 bases. Losses at the gene ends were 2 bases for V and 4 bases for J; bases not matched to a gene: 5. Germline V lookup: CDR1 SGHRS, CDR2 YFSETQ. CDR3 size: 14 residues. CDR3 sequence (DNA): TGCGCCAGCAGCTTCCGAGGGGAGGGAGAGACCCAGTACTTC. Translation gives CASSFRGEGETQYF.

A few counts support this clonotype. The rearrangement uses TRBV24-1 and TRBJ2-5; 8 bases are a match to TRBD1. Germline V gene data show CDR1 as KGHDR and CDR2 as SFDVKD. With 4 bases clipped from V and 5 bases from J, the junction kept 8 bases outside the gene matches. CDR3 size: 15 residues. The CDR3 sequence: CATSDGQGVGETQYF. The CDR3 nucleotides read TGTGCCACCAGTGACGGACAGGGAGTGGGGGAGACCCAGTACTTC.

This clonotype was detected a few times. The chain joins TRBV12-3 or TRBV12-4 to TRBJ2-1; 9 positions match TRBD2. The length of the CDR3 is 12 residues. V shed 5 bases and J 9 bases; nucleotides not matched to a gene: 2. The CDR3 nucleotides read TGTGCCAGCAGTAGGACTAGCGCTGAGCAGTTCTTC. Its protein is CASSRTSAEQFF.

The rearrangement joins TRBV20-1 to TRBJ2-3, with D perhaps TRBD1 or TRBD2 (8 bases each). CDR3 length: 17 residues. Germline-derived CDR1 and CDR2 are DFQATT and SNEGSKA (reference sequence). V was trimmed by 5 bases and J by 3 bases, leaving 24 bases between them. The CDR3 bases are TGCAGTGCTCCTCAACTAGCGGACAGGGCGGTGACAGATACGCAGTATTTT. Its translation: CSAPQLADRAVTDTQYF.

There are a few counts of this clonotype. The V call is TRBV30, the J call TRBJ2-1; no definite D call. Germline V gene lookup returns CDR1 GTSNPN and CDR2 SVGIG (reference sequence). Between the trimmed V and J ends, which lost 3 bases and 4 bases, there was a span of 4 bases. The CDR3 sequence is 11 residues long. CDR3 loop: CAWRQYNEQFF. CDR3 DNA sequence: TGTGCCTGGAGGCAATACAATGAGCAGTTCTTC.

This clonotype has a handful of counts. This chain connects TRBV7-6 to TRBJ2-5; 7 nucleotides line up with TRBD2. The CDR3 has 16 amino acids. Germline V gene data show CDR1 as SGHVS and CDR2 as FNYEAQ. Trimming removed 1 base from V and 5 bases from J; junction bases left unmatched: 10. The CDR3 DNA is TGTGCCAGCAGCTTAGACGGCCCGGGGGGACTCGAGACCCAGTACTTC. Translated: CASSLDGPGGLETQYF.

This clonotype was seen at least ten times. The chain joins TRBV20-1 to TRBJ2-7; 10 bases agree with TRBD2. The CDR3 consists of 15 residues. Germline V lookup: CDR1 DFQATT, CDR2 SNEGSKA (reference sequence). The V gene end was trimmed by 3 bases and the J gene end by 1 base; junction bases not matched to a gene: 6. The CDR3, as DNA: TGCAGTGCTAGTTCCGGGACTAGCGTTTCCTACGAGCAGTACTTC. This codes for CSASSGTSVSYEQYF.

J is TRBJ2-2 and V is TRBV7-2; the match to TRBD2 covers 12 bases. Trimming cost V 2 bases and J 3 bases; bases outside gene matches: 7. Germline lookup yields CDR1 SGHTA and CDR2 FQGNSA. CDR3 size: 18 residues. The CDR3 reads CASSLPSSGRADTGELFF. The DNA for the CDR3 is TGTGCCAGCAGCTTACCGTCTAGCGGGAGGGCCGACACCGGGGAGCTGTTTTTT.